One sample yielded the 2 T cell receptor beta chains listed below, sequenced in a study of T cell repertoires in cytomegalovirus infection. In TCRdb, the reads were re-called with MiXCR into one record per CDR3 protein. Of approximately 140,000 distinct CDR3 sequences listed, roughly 8.2% were seen once; the top ten hold roughly a tenth. The specimen was PBMCs. The receptors come from a human donor in good health (CMV status not recorded). Some clones in this sample may be carry-over from other donors' samples.

This clonotype came up many times. The chain is built from TRBV7-2 and TRBJ1-2, with unresolved D. Trimming took 3 bases from V and 2 from J, leaving 10 bases between them. Germline V lookup: CDR1 SGHTA, CDR2 FQGNSA. The CDR3 has 14 residues. The CDR3 region is CASSFGPGNYGYTF. The CDR3 coding sequence is TGTGCCAGCAGCTTCGGTCCGGGGAACTATGGCTACACCTTC.

The chain couples TRBV29-1 to TRBJ1-1; D remains ambiguous. CDR3 size: 12 residues. Germline V lookup: CDR1 SQVTM, CDR2 ANQGSEA. V shed 4 bases and J shed 1 base, with 7 bases lying between them. The CDR3 DNA reads TGCAGCGTTGCCGTGGCGAACACTGAAGCTTTCTTT. Protein product: CSVAVANTEAFF. Full variable domain (remainder filled in from reference TRBV29-1 and TRBJ1-1): SAVISQKPSRDICQRGTSLTIQCQVDSQVTMMFWYRQQPGQSLTLIATANQGSEATYESGFVIDKFPISRPNLTFSTLTVSNMSPEDSSIYLCSVAVANTEAFFGQGTRLTVV.